A single sample gave rise to the 11 T cell receptor beta chains below, sequenced in a study of T-cell reconstitution after alpha-beta-depleted transplantation in children. The TCRbeta library incorporated unique molecular identifiers. TCRdb redid the calling of the PCR reads with MiXCR, one entry per CDR3 protein. The profile covers hundreds of thousands of distinct CDR3 sequences, with around 14% appearing a single time and about 0.77% taken by the ten largest. Sequenced material: PBMCs, taken before TCRalphabeta/CD19-depleted stem cell transplant. Every receptor here comes from a girl under 10 years old with congenital amegakaryocytic thrombocytopenia, due to receive a stem cell transplant.

The chain is built from TRBV20-1 and TRBJ2-6; D remains ambiguous. CDR3 size: 20 residues. The germline gives CDR1 DFQATT, CDR2 SNEGSKA (reference sequence). V shed 5 bases and J shed 0 bases, with 26 bases lying between them. CDR3 in DNA: TGCAGTGCTCATGGCCCAGGTCGTATCCAGGTAGCCTCTGGGGCCAACGTCCTGACTTTC. As protein: CSAHGPGRIQVASGANVLTF.

The sample holds many counts of this clonotype. The chain combines TRBV10-2 with TRBJ2-1, with 7 nucleotides matching TRBD1. There are 15 residues in the CDR3. CDR1 WSHSY and CDR2 SAAADI come from the germline V gene. With V trimmed by 6 bases and J by 9 bases, 14 bases remained unmatched. This CDR3 is CASRPTSQQGIEQFF. CDR3 bases: TGCGCCAGCAGACCTACCAGTCAACAGGGGATTGAGCAGTTCTTC.

This clonotype has just a few counts. The rearrangement links TRBV5-1 to TRBJ1-1; D is possibly TRBD1 (5 bases). The CDR3 is 15 residues long. Germline V lookup: CDR1 SGHRS, CDR2 YFSETQ. V lost 0 bases and J lost 1, with 10 bases in between. DNA for the CDR3: TGCGCCAGCAGCTTGGGTCAGGGTAAGAACACTGAAGCTTTCTTT. Translated: CASSLGQGKNTEAFF. Looking up the rest from reference TRBV5-1 and TRBJ1-1 gives the full variable domain: KAGVTQTPRYLIKTRGQQVTLSCSPISGHRSVSWYQQTPGQGLQFLFEYFSETQRNKGNFPGRFSGRQFSNSRSEMNVSTLELGDSALYLCASSLGQGKNTEAFFGQGTRLTVV.

The sample holds one count of this clonotype. This may be a read error: a much more frequent sequence differs by one nucleotide. The conserved closing phenylalanine or tryptophan is absent in this CDR3, likely reflecting a read error. The rearrangement uses TRBV20-1 and TRBJ2-6; weak D call: TRBD1 (6 bases). The length of the CDR3 is 15 residues. The germline V gene has CDR1 DFQATT and CDR2 SNEGSKA (reference sequence). Deletions cut 6 bases from V and 0 bases from J, with 12 bases between. The chain's CDR3 is CSAGTSHSGANVLTS. The CDR3 coding sequence is TGCAGTGCGGGGACATCGCACTCTGGGGCCAACGTCCTGACTTCC.

At least ten counts were recorded for this clonotype. The CDR3 loop is CATSDSSGRASNEQFF. DNA for the CDR3: TGTGCCACCAGTGATTCTAGCGGGAGGGCCTCCAATGAGCAGTTCTTC. The rearrangement uses TRBV24-1 and TRBJ2-1; 12 positions agree with TRBD2. The V gene end was trimmed by 2 bases and the J gene end by 6 bases; junction bases not matched to a gene: 4. This CDR3 is built from 16 residues. Germline CDR1 and CDR2: KGHDR and SFDVKD.

This clonotype was seen just once. J is TRBJ2-3 and V is TRBV11-1, with 12 bases aligning to TRBD2. J lost 5 bases, V lost 5 bases, and 14 bases had no gene match. The CDR3 is made up of 18 amino acids. The germline gives CDR1 SGHAT, CDR2 FQDESV (reference sequence). Written as DNA, the CDR3 is TGTGCCAGCAGCAGAACGATGTCTAGCGGGAGGGCCGGAGATACGCAGTATTTT. Translation: CASSRTMSSGRAGDTQYF. Using reference TRBV11-1 and TRBJ2-3 for the parts outside the CDR3, the full variable domain is EAEVAQSPRYKITEKSQAVAFWCDPISGHATLYWYRQILGQGPELLVQFQDESVVDDSQLPKDRFSAERLKGVDSTLKIQPAELGDSAMYLCASSRTMSSGRAGDTQYFGPGTRLTVL.

The chain uses TRBV23-1 and TRBJ2-7, with D perhaps being TRBD1 or TRBD2 (5 bases each). TRBV23-1 is an ORF; its function is uncertain. V was cut by 3 bases and J by 2 bases, with 17 bases left in between. The CDR3 sequence is 16 residues long. The chain's CDR3 is CASSHSESGPPYEQYF. CDR3 coding DNA: TGCGCCAGCAGTCATAGCGAATCGGGACCTCCCTACGAGCAGTACTTC.

This clonotype was picked up many times. This sequence joins TRBV9 and TRBJ2-2; D not certain. V gave up 2 bases and J gave up 0 bases, with 11 bases separating them. CDR3 length: 16 residues. In germline, CDR1 is SGDLS, CDR2 YYNGEE. DNA for the CDR3: TGTGCCAGCAGCGTCGGGTCAGCAACGAACACCGGGGAGCTGTTTTTT. Translation gives CASSVGSATNTGELFF.

Details on this clonotype: Being one base from a much bigger clone, this may be a read error. CDR3 sequence: CASSDRDRGGHTF. DNA of the CDR3: TGTGCCAGCAGTGACCGGGACAGAGGTGGCCACACCTTC. V is TRBV12-3 or TRBV12-4 and J is TRBJ1-2; TRBD1 matches at 7 bases. There are 13 residues in the CDR3.

The table lists this clonotype with many counts. The chain recombines TRBV5-1 with TRBJ2-5; tentative D call: TRBD1 (5 bases). The CDR3 consists of 15 residues. Germline V gene sequence: CDR1 SGHRS, CDR2 YFSETQ. Trimming stripped 4 bases from V and 2 bases from J, with 15 bases between. In nucleotides, the CDR3 is TGCGCCAGCAGCGCTGGGGCAGCGTGGCAAGAGACCCAGTACTTC. It specifies CASSAGAAWQETQYF.

This clonotype showed up many times. The chain has TRBV5-1 and TRBJ1-5; D perhaps matches TRBD1 (6 bases). The CDR3 has 13 amino acids. The germline V and J ends were trimmed by 5 bases and 5 bases, with 11 bases remaining between them. Germline V gives CDR1 SGHRS, CDR2 YFSETQ. The CDR3 DNA follows: TGCGCCAGCAGAACAGGGAGCGATCAGCCCCAGCATTTT. Its protein is CASRTGSDQPQHF.